These T cell receptor beta chains were read from a single sample in a study of graft-versus-host responses after intestinal transplantation. No cognate antigen is known for these TCRs. Only in-frame clones appear in the TCRdb table, and some are missing; sequencing was by immunoSEQ multiplex PCR. The sample carries 85,000 to 90,000 clones, 75% to 90% recorded once. This specimen consisted of unstimulated CD8+ T cells sorted from spleen or lymph node cells, obtained before intestinal transplant. Source of these receptors: a human donor who received an intestinal transplant. The CDR3 runs from the conserved cysteine through the conserved F or W. The D gene is left open where the match is weak. Some rows have no size entry. The others give once, few or many, or a class for an expanded clone.

cdr3_aa cdr3_nt clone_size d_call j_call v_call
CASSFGPSASYEQYF TGTGCCAGCAGTTTTGGCCCTAGCGCGTCCTACGAGCAGTACTTC . . TRBJ2-7 TRBV27
CASSYAGQGSGANVLTF TGTGCCAGCAGCTACGCGGGACAGGGCTCTGGGGCCAACGTCCTGACTTTC . TRBD1 TRBJ2-6 TRBV28
CASSELGNQPQHF TGTGCCAGCAGTGAACTAGGAAATCAGCCCCAGCATTTT . . TRBJ1-5 TRBV2
CASSSTNPQSGELFF TGTGCTAGCAGCTCCACAAATCCACAATCTGGGGAGCTGTTTTTT . . TRBJ2-2 TRBV7-7
CASSSTAGDSVTEAFF TGTGCCAGCAGCTCTACAGCGGGGGACAGCGTCACTGAAGCTTTCTTT . TRBD1 TRBJ1-1 TRBV13
CASSQVERALNTEAFF TGCGCCAGCAGCCAAGTAGAGAGGGCTTTAAACACTGAAGCTTTCTTT . . TRBJ1-1 TRBV4-1
CASSLQNTEAFF TGTGCCAGCAGCTTACAGAACACTGAAGCTTTCTTT few . TRBJ1-1 TRBV7-9
CASSLMEETQYF TGTGCCAGCAGCTTAATGGAGGAGACCCAGTACTTC . . TRBJ2-5 TRBV7-9
CASSLATLYEQYF TGTGCCAGCAGCTTAGCGACCCTTTACGAGCAGTACTTC . . TRBJ2-7 TRBV7-9
CASSQDGGFGTSGRRWADTQYF TGCGCCAGCAGCCAAGACGGGGGTTTCGGGACTAGCGGGAGAAGGTGGGCAGATACGCAGTATTTT . TRBD2 TRBJ2-3 TRBV4-1
CASSLLAGDTGELFF TGTGCCAGCAGCTTACTAGCGGGGGACACCGGGGAGCTGTTTTTT . TRBD2 TRBJ2-2 TRBV7-9
CASSVLAGYYEQYF TGCGCCAGCAGTGTGCTAGCGGGTTACTACGAGCAGTACTTC . TRBD2 TRBJ2-7 TRBV10-2
CASSWQGAIDEQFF TGTGCCAGCAGCTGGCAGGGGGCGATCGATGAGCAGTTCTTC once TRBD1 TRBJ2-1 TRBV11-2
CASRIYSGGRTGELFF TGCGCCAGCAGAATTTATAGCGGGGGCCGAACCGGGGAGCTGTTTTTT . TRBD2 TRBJ2-2 TRBV10-2
CASSYTVSYEQYF TGTGCCAGCAGTTACACAGTTTCCTACGAGCAGTACTTC few . TRBJ2-7 TRBV6-5
CATSRASGLAGYEQFF TGTGCCACCAGCAGAGCAAGTGGGCTAGCGGGGTATGAGCAGTTCTTC once TRBD2 TRBJ2-1 TRBV15
CASSPFGFLVHRDYGYTF TGCGCCAGCAGCCCGTTTGGGTTTTTGGTCCATCGTGACTATGGCTACACCTTC . . TRBJ1-2 TRBV5-1
CASSLSSGQKSYEQYF TGTGCCAGCAGTTTATCTTCGGGACAGAAATCCTACGAGCAGTACTTC . TRBD1 TRBJ2-7 TRBV27
CASSYSMQGAGEQYF TGTGCCAGCAGTTACTCGATGCAGGGGGCTGGAGAGCAGTACTTC . TRBD1 TRBJ2-7 TRBV6-5
CASSVMSGAGELFF TGTGCCAGCAGCGTAATGTCAGGGGCCGGGGAGCTGTTTTTT once . TRBJ2-2 TRBV9
CAWSVGANTEAFF TGTGCCTGGAGTGTGGGGGCAAACACTGAAGCTTTCTTT . . TRBJ1-1 TRBV30
CASSLPNSPLHF TGTGCCAGTAGCCTACCCAATTCACCCCTCCACTTT few . TRBJ1-6 TRBV6-5
CASRIQGAGNEQFF TGTGCCAGCAGGATACAGGGGGCTGGTAATGAGCAGTTCTTC . TRBD1 TRBJ2-1 TRBV27
CASSSTGALSPLHF TGTGCCAGCAGTTCGACAGGGGCGCTTTCACCCCTCCACTTT . TRBD1 TRBJ1-6 TRBV6-1
CASSFRQGNEQFF TGCGCCAGCAGCTTTCGACAGGGGAATGAGCAGTTCTTC . TRBD1 TRBJ2-1 TRBV4-1
CSARDPPSSLF TGCAGTGCTAGAGACCCCCCTAGCTCCTTATTC . . TRBJ2-7 TRBV20-1
CASSLGDLGPNEKLFF TGTGCCAGCAGCTTGGGGGACCTTGGTCCTAATGAAAAACTGTTTTTT . . TRBJ1-4 TRBV5-6
CASSLVRDRVVNEQFF TGTGCCAGCAGCTTGGTTCGGGACAGGGTCGTGAATGAGCAGTTCTTC . TRBD1 TRBJ2-1 TRBV5-4
CASTAVGGTDTQYF TGTGCCAGCACCGCGGTGGGTGGGACAGATACGCAGTATTTT few . TRBJ2-3 TRBV27
CASSAAPGTSGRAPYEQYF TGTGCCAGCAGCGCCGCCCCCGGGACTAGCGGGAGGGCCCCCTACGAGCAGTACTTC few TRBD2 TRBJ2-7 TRBV5-4
CAWSEGQGALEPQHF TGTGCCTGGAGTGAGGGACAGGGGGCTTTGGAGCCCCAGCATTTT . TRBD1 TRBJ1-5 TRBV30
CASSLGPIDSDQPQHF TGTGCCAGCAGCTTAGGGCCAATAGATAGCGATCAGCCCCAGCATTTT . . TRBJ1-5 TRBV28
CASSGTSGTDTQYF TGCGCCAGCAGTGGTACTAGCGGCACAGATACGCAGTATTTT . TRBD2 TRBJ2-3 TRBV10-1
CASITLSGYTDTQYF TGTGCCAGCATTACCCTTTCCGGATACACAGATACGCAGTATTTT . . TRBJ2-3 TRBV6-5
CASRRPGRLNTEAFF TGTGCCAGCAGGCGGCCAGGCAGATTGAACACTGAAGCTTTCTTT once . TRBJ1-1 TRBV28
CASSLSDGAYEQYF TGCGCCAGCAGCCTATCTGACGGGGCCTACGAGCAGTACTTC . . TRBJ2-7 TRBV4-1
CASSYRQGKAYEQYF TGTGCCAGCAGTTACCGACAGGGGAAGGCCTACGAGCAGTACTTC . TRBD1 TRBJ2-7 TRBV6-5
CASSQEEGGGAHTQYF TGTGCCAGCAGCCAAGAAGAAGGCGGGGGGGCCCATACGCAGTATTTT . TRBD2 TRBJ2-3 TRBV4-2
CASSSGLANTEAFF TGTGCCAGCAGTAGTGGTCTAGCGAACACTGAAGCTTTCTTT . . TRBJ1-1 TRBV6-6
CASSSSDRVYGYTF TGTGCCAGCAGCTCAAGTGACAGGGTCTACGGCTACACCTTC . TRBD1 TRBJ1-2 TRBV7-2
CASSQPIRGGDTQYF TGTGCCAGCAGCCAACCAATACGCGGGGGCGATACGCAGTATTTT . . TRBJ2-3 TRBV13
CASSLSGHSYEQYF TGTGCCAGCAGTTTATCGGGACACTCCTACGAGCAGTACTTC few . TRBJ2-7 TRBV27
CASSLARDATNTGELFF TGTGCCAGCAGCTTGGCGCGGGACGCTACGAACACCGGGGAGCTGTTTTTT . . TRBJ2-2 TRBV5-4
CASSLEGLQYEQYF TGTGCCAGCAGCTTAGAGGGACTCCAGTACGAGCAGTACTTC . . TRBJ2-7 TRBV7-9
CASSPGISYEQYF TGTGCCAGCAGTCCCGGGATTTCCTACGAGCAGTACTTC . . TRBJ2-7 TRBV6-5
CASRQERDPENQPQHF TGTGCCAGCAGACAGGAGCGGGACCCTGAAAATCAGCCCCAGCATTTT . . TRBJ1-5 TRBV7-6
CASSPDGGGRGNTEAFF TGTGCCAGCAGCCCGGACGGAGGGGGCCGCGGGAACACTGAAGCTTTCTTT . TRBD1 TRBJ1-1 TRBV11-3
CASSQDRGWTDTQYF TGCGCCAGCAGCCAGGACAGGGGGTGGACAGATACGCAGTATTTT . TRBD1 TRBJ2-3 TRBV4-1
CASSWTSGMVDEQFF TGTGCCAGCAGCTGGACTAGCGGGATGGTTGATGAGCAGTTCTTC . TRBD2 TRBJ2-1 TRBV7-9
CASSPPLWEAFF TGTGCCAGCAGCCCACCCCTTTGGGAAGCTTTCTTT . . TRBJ1-1 TRBV11-2
CASSYTGGQETQYF TGTGCCAGCAGTTACACGGGGGGTCAAGAGACCCAGTACTTC few TRBD2 TRBJ2-5 TRBV6-5
CASSEGLAGGRSYNEQFF TGTGCCAGCAGCGAGGGACTAGCGGGAGGGCGGTCCTACAATGAGCAGTTCTTC . TRBD2 TRBJ2-1 TRBV9
CASSEGLAGPPAEQFF TGTGCCAGCAGTGAAGGGCTAGCGGGGCCCCCCGCTGAGCAGTTCTTC few TRBD2 TRBJ2-1 TRBV25-1
CATSRTGRVGSSTDTQYF TGTGCCACCAGCAGGACAGGCAGGGTAGGATCTAGCACAGATACGCAGTATTTT . . TRBJ2-3 TRBV15
CAISESSVYEQYF TGTGCCATCAGTGAGTCATCAGTCTACGAGCAGTACTTC . . TRBJ2-7 TRBV10-3
CASSTGTGTGELFF TGTGCCAGCAGCACGGGGACAGGTACCGGGGAGCTGTTTTTT . TRBD1 TRBJ2-2 TRBV11-2
CASSYSPSPDTQYF TGTGCCAGCAGTTACTCGCCTAGCCCAGATACGCAGTATTTT . . TRBJ2-3 TRBV6-5
CASSGAGTLNEQYF TGCGCCAGCAGTGGTGCCGGGACACTAAACGAGCAGTACTTC . . TRBJ2-7 TRBV10-1
CASSMGLLQETQYF TGTGCCAGTAGTATGGGGCTTCTCCAAGAGACCCAGTACTTC . . TRBJ2-5 TRBV19